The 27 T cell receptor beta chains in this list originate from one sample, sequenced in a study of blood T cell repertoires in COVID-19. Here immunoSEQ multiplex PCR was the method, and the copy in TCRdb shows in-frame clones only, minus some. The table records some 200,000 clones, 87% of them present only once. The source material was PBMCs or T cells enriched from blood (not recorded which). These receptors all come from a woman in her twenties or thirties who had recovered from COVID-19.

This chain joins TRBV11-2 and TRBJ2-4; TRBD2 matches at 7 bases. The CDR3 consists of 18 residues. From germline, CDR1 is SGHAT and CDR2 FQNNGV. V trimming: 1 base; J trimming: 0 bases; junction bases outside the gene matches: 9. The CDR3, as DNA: TGTGCCAGCAGCTTAGCGGGAGGATCTGTTATAGCCAAAAACATTCAGTACTTC. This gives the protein CASSLAGGSVIAKNIQYF.

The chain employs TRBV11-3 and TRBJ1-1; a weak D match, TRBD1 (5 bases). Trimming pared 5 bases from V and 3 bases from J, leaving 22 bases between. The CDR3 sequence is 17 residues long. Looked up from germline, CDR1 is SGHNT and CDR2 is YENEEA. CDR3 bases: TGTGCCAGCAGCCCTTGGGTGGGGCGCTTCGAGTACACTGAAGCTTTCTTT. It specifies CASSPWVGRFEYTEAFF.

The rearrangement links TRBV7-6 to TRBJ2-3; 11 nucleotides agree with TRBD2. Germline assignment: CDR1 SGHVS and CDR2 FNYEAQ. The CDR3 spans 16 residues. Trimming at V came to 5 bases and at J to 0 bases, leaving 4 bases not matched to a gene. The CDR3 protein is CASSTIAGGSTDTQYF. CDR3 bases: TGTGCCAGCAGCACTATAGCGGGGGGGAGCACAGATACGCAGTATTTT.

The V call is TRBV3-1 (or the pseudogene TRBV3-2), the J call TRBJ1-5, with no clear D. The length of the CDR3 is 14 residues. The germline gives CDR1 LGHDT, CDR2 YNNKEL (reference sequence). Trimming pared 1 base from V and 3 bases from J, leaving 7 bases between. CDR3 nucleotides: TGTGCCAGCAGCCAAGGACGGGACAATCAGCCCCAGCATTTT. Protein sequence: CASSQGRDNQPQHF.

The CDR3 is CASSPLRLAGGVDEQFF. The CDR3 DNA sequence: TGTGCCAGCTCACCCCTCAGACTAGCGGGGGGGGTCGATGAGCAGTTCTTC. The chain employs TRBV18 and TRBJ2-1; 14 nucleotides match TRBD2. The CDR3 runs 17 residues. CDR1 and CDR2 from the germline V gene are KGHSH and LQKENI. V lost 3 bases, J lost 8 bases, and 9 bases stayed unmatched.

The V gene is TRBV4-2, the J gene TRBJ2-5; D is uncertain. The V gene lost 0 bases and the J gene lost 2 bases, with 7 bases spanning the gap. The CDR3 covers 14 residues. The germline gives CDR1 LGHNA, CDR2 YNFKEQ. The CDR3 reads CASSQDLRQETQYF. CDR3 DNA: TGTGCCAGCAGCCAAGACCTTAGACAAGAGACCCAGTACTTC.

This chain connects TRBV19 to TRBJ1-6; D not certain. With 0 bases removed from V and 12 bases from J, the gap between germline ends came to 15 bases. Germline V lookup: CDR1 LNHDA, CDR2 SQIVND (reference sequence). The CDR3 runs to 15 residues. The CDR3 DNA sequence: TGTGCCAGTAGTATAGAGATGGAGTCCCCGGGACCCCTCCACTTT. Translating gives CASSIEMESPGPLHF. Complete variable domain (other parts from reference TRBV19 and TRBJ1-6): DGGITQSPKYLFRKEGQNVTLSCEQNLNHDAMYWYRQDPGQGLRLIYYSQIVNDFQKGDIAEGYSVSREKKESFPLTVTSAQKNPTAFYLCASSIEMESPGPLHFGNGTRLTVT.

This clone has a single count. CDR3 residues: CASSQAANDRGIEAFF. The CDR3 region has the DNA TGCGCCAGCAGCCAAGCCGCTAACGACAGGGGGATAGAAGCTTTCTTT. The rearrangement uses TRBV4-3 and TRBJ1-1, with TRBD1 identical over 9 bases. CDR3 size: 16 residues. Trimming took 1 base from V and 8 from J; bases not matched to a gene: 11. Germline V gene data show CDR1 as LGHNA and CDR2 as YSLEER.

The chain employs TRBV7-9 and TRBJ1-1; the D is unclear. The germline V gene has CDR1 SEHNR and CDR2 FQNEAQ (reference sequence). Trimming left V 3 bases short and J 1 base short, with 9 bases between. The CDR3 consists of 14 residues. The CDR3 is CASSLSGGNTEAFF. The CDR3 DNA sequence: TGTGCCAGCAGCTTGTCGGGTGGGAACACTGAAGCTTTCTTT.

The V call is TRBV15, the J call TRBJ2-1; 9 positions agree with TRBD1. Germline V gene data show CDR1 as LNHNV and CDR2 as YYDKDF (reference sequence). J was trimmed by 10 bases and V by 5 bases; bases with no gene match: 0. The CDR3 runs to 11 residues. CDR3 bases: TGTGCCACCAGCGGGACAGGGGAGCAGTTCTTC. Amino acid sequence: CATSGTGEQFF.

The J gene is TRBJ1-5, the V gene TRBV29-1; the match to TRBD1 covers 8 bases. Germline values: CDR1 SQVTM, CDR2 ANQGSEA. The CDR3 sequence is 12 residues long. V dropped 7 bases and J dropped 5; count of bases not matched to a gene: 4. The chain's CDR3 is CSAPRGHQPQHF. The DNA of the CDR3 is TGCAGCGCCCCCAGGGGGCATCAGCCCCAGCATTTT.

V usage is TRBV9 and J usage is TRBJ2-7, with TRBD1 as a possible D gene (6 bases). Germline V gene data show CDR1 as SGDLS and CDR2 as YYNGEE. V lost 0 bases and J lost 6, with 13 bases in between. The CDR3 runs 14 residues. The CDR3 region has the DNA TGTGCCAGCAGCGTAGAATACAGGGCGGGCGAGCAGTACTTC. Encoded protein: CASSVEYRAGEQYF.

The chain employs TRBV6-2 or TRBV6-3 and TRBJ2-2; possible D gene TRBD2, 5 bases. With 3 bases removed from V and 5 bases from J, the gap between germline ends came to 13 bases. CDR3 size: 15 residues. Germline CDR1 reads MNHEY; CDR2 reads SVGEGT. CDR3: CASSYAGEGTGELFF. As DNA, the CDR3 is TGTGCCAGCAGTTATGCCGGGGAAGGGACCGGGGAGCTGTTTTTT.

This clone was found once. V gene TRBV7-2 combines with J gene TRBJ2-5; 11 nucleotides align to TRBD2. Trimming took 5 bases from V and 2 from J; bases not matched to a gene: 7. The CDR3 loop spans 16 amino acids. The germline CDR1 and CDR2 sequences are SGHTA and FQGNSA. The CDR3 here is CASSPASGRIQETQYF. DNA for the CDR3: TGTGCCAGCAGCCCGGCTAGCGGGAGGATTCAAGAGACCCAGTACTTC.

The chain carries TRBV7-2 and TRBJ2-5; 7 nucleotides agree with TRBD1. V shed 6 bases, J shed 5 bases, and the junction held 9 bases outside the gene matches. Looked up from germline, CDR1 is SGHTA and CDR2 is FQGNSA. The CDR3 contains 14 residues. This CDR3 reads CASSYTGAGETQYF. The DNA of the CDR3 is TGTGCCAGCAGTTACACAGGGGCAGGGGAGACCCAGTACTTC.

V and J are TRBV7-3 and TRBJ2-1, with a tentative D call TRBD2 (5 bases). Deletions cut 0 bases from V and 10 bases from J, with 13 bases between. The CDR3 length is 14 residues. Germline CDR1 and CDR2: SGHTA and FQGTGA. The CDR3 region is CASSLTIASFEQFF. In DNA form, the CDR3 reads TGTGCCAGCAGCTTAACAATTGCTAGCTTCGAGCAGTTCTTC.

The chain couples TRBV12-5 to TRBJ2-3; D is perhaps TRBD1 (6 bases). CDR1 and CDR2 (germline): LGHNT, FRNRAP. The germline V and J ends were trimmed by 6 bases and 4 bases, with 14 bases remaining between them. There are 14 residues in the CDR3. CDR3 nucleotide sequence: TGTGCTAGTGGCCAAATAGGGGGTCCAGATACGCAGTATTTT. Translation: CASGQIGGPDTQYF. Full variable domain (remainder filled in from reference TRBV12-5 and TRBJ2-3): DARVTQTPRHKVTEMGQEVTMRCQPILGHNTVFWYRQTMMQGLELLAYFRNRAPLDDSGMPKDRFSAEMPDATLATLKIQPSEPRDSAVYFCASGQIGGPDTQYFGPGTRLTVL.

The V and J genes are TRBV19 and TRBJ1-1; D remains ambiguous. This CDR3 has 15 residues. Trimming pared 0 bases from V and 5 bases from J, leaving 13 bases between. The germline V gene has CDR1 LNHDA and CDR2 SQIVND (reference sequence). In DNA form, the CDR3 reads TGTGCCAGTAGTATAGATCTATCGGAGGGAACTGAAGCTTTCTTT. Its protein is CASSIDLSEGTEAFF.

CDR3 in DNA: TGTGCCAGCAGCCCGGGACAGAACAATGAAAAACTGTTTTTT. Its protein is CASSPGQNNEKLFF. J is TRBJ1-4 and V is TRBV7-2, with TRBD1 matching 7 bases. The CDR3 spans 14 residues. The germline gives CDR1 SGHTA, CDR2 FQGNSA. V was pared by 5 bases and J by 5 bases, with 5 bases of the junction left unmatched.

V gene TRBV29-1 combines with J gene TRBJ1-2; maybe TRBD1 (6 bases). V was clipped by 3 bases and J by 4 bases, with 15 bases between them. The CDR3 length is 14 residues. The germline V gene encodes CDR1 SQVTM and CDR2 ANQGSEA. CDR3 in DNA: TGCAGCGTTGATCCGGGGCAGGGGTTCTATGGCTACACCTTC. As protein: CSVDPGQGFYGYTF.

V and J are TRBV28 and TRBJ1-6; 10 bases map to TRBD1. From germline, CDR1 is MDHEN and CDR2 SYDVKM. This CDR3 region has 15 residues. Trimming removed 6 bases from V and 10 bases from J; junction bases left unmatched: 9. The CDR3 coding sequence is TGTGCCAGCAGGCCCCCGACAGGGGGCGAATCACCCCTCCACTTT. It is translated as CASRPPTGGESPLHF.

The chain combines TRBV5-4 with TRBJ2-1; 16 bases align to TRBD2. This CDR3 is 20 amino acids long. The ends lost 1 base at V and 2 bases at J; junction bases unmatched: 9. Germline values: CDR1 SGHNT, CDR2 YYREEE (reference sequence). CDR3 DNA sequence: TGTGCCAGCAGCTTGAAGGGACTAGCGGGGGGGTTGCGAACCTACAATGAGCAGTTCTTC. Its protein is CASSLKGLAGGLRTYNEQFF.

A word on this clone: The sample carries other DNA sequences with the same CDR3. CDR3 protein: CASSPQGNTEAFF. Here the CDR3 DNA reads TGTGCCAGCTCACCTCAGGGGAACACTGAAGCTTTCTTT. The gene calls are TRBV18 and TRBJ1-1; maybe TRBD1 (5 bases). Germline V gene data show CDR1 as KGHSH and CDR2 as LQKENI. The V gene lost 3 bases and the J gene lost 1 base, with 6 bases spanning the gap. The CDR3 is made up of 13 amino acids.

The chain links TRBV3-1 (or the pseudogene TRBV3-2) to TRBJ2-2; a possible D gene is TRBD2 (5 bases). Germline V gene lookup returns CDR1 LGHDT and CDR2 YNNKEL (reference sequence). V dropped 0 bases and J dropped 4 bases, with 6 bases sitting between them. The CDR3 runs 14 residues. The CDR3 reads CASSQEAGTGELFF. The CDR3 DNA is TGTGCCAGCAGCCAAGAGGCGGGCACCGGGGAGCTGTTTTTT.

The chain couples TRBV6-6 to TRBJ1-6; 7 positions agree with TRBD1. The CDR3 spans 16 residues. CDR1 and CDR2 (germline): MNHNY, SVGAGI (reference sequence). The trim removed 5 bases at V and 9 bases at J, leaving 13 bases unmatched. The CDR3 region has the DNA TGTGCCAGCAGTCGAGAATTTACAGGGGTTGGTTCACCCCTCCACTTT. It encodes CASSREFTGVGSPLHF.

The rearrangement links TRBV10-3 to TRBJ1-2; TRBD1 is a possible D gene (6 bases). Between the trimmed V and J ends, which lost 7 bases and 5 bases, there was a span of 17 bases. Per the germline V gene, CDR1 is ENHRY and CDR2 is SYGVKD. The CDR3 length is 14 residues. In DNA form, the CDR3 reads TGTGCCATCACCCGAGCAGGGGTTGGATATGGCTACACCTTC. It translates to CAITRAGVGYGYTF.

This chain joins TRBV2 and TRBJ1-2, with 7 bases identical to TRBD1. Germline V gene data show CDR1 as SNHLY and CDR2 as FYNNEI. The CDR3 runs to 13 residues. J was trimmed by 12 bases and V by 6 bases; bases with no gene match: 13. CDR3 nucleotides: TGTGCCAGCAGCGTGGGACAGCTAACAGCGCACACCTTC. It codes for CASSVGQLTAHTF.